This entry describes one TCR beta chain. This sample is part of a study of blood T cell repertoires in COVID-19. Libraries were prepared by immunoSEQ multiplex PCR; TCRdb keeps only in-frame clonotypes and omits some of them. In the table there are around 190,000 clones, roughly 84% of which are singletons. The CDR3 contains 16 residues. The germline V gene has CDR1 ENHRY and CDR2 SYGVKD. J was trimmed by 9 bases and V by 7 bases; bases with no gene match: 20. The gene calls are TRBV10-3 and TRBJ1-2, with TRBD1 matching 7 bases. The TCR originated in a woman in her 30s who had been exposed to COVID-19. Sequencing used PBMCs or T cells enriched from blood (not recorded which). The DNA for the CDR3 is TGTGCCATCAACGAAGATTTGGAGGGGGCGTCCCGAAGCTACACCTTC. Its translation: CAINEDLEGASRSYTF.